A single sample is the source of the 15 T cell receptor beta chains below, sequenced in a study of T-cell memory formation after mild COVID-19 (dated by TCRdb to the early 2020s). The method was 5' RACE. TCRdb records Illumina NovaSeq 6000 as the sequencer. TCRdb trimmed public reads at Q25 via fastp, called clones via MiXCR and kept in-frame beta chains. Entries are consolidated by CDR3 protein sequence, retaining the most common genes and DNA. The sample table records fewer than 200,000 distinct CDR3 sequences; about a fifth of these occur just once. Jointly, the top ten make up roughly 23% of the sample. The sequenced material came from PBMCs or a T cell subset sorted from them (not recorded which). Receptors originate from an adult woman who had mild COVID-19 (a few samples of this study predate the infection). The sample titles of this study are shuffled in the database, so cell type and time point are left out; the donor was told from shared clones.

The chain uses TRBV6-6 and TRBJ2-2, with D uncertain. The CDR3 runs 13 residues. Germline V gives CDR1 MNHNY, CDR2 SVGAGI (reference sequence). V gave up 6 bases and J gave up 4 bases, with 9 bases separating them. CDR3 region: CASRPPGTGELFF. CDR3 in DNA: TGTGCCAGCAGACCCCCCGGCACCGGGGAGCTGTTTTTT.

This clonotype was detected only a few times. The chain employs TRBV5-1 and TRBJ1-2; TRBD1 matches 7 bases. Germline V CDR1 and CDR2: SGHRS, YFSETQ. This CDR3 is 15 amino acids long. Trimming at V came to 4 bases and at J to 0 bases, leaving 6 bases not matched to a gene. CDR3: CASSMGQPANYGYTF. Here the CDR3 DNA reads TGCGCCAGCAGCATGGGACAGCCAGCTAACTATGGCTACACCTTC.

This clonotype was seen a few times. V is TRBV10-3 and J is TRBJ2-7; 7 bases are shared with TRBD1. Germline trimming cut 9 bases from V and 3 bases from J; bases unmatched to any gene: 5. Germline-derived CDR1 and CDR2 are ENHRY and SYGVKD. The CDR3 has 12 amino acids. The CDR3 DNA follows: TGTGCCATAAGGGACAGCTACTACGAGCAGTACTTC. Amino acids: CAIRDSYYEQYF.

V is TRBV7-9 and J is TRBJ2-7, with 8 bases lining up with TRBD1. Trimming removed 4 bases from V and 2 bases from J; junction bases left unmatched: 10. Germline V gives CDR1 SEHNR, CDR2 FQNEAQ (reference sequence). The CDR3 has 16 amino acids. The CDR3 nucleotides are TGTGCCAGCAGCTCTATCACCGGGACAGGAGCCTACGAGCAGTACTTC. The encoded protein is CASSSITGTGAYEQYF.

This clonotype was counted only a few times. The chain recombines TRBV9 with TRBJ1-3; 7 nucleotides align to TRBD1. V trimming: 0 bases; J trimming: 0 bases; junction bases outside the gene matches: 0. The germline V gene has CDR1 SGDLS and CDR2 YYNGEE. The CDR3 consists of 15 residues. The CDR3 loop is CASSVGDSSGNTIYF. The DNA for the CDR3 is TGTGCCAGCAGCGTAGGGGACAGCTCTGGAAACACCATATATTTT.

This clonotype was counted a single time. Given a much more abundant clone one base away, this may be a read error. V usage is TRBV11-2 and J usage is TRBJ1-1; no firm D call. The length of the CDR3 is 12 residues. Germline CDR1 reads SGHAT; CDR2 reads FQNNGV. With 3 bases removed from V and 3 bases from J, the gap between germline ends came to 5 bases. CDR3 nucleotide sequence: TGTGCCAGCAGCTTCGCGGACACTGAAGCTTTCTTT. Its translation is CASSFADTEAFF.

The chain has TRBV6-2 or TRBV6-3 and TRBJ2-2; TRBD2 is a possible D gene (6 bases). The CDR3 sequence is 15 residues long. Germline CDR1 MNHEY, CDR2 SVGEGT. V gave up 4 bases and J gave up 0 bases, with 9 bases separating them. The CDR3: CASSWTKTNTGELFF. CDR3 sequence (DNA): TGTGCCAGCAGTTGGACTAAAACGAACACCGGGGAGCTGTTTTTT.

In nucleotides, the CDR3 is TGTGCCAGCAGCCCCACGTTAAATCAGCCCCAGCATTTT. Encoded protein: CASSPTLNQPQHF. The genes are TRBV9 and TRBJ1-5, with D uncertain. Per the germline V gene, CDR1 is SGDLS and CDR2 is YYNGEE. The CDR3 contains 13 residues. V lost 4 bases, J lost 4 bases, and 9 bases lay in between.

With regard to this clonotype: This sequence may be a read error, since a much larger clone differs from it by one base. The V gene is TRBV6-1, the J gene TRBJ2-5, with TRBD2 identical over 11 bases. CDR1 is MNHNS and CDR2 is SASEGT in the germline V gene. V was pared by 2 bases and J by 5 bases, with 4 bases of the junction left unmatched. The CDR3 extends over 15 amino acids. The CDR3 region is CASSELAGGHETQYF. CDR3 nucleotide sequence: TGTGCCAGCAGTGAACTAGCGGGGGGCCACGAGACCCAGTACTTC.

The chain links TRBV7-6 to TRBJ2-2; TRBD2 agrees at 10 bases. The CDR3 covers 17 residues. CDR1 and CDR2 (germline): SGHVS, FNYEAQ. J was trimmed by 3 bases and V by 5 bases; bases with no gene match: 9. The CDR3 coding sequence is TGTGCCAGCAGCACCCAAAGCGGGGGGGCGCACACCGGGGAGCTGTTTTTT. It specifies CASSTQSGGAHTGELFF.

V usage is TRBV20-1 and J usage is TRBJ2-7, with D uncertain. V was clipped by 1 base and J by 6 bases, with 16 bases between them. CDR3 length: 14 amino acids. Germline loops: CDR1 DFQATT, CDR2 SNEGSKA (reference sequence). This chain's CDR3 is CSARGTDQASEQYF. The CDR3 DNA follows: TGCAGTGCTAGAGGTACGGACCAAGCGAGCGAGCAGTACTTC.

The CDR3 DNA is TGTGCCAGCAGCTCCAGCCCCTCCACAGATACGCAGTATTTT. Its protein is CASSSSPSTDTQYF. J is TRBJ2-3 and V is TRBV7-9, with D uncertain. The germline V and J ends were trimmed by 4 bases and 2 bases, with 10 bases remaining between them. CDR3 length: 14 residues. Germline V CDR1 and CDR2: SEHNR, FQNEAQ (reference sequence).

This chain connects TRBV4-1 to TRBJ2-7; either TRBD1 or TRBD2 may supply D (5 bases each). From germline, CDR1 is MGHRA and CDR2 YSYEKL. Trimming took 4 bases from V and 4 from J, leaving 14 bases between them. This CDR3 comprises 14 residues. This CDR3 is CASSPRWGRYEQYF. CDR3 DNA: TGCGCCAGCAGCCCGCGCTGGGGGAGATACGAGCAGTACTTC.

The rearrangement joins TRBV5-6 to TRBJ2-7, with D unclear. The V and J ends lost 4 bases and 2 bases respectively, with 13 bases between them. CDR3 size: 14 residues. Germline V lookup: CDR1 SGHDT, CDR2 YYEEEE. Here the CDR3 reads CASSPVTTTYEQYF. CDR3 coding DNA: TGTGCCAGCAGCCCCGTTACAACAACCTACGAGCAGTACTTC. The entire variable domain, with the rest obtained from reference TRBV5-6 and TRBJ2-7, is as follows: DAGVTQSPTHLIKTRGQQVTLRCSPKSGHDTVSWYQQALGQGPQFIFQYYEEEERQRGNFPDRFSGHQFPNYSSELNVNALLLGDSALYLCASSPVTTTYEQYFGPGTRLTVT.

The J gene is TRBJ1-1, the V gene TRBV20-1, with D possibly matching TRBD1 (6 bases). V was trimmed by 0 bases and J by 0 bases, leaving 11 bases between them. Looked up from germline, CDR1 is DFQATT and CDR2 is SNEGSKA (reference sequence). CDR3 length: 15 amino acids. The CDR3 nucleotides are TGCAGTGCTAGAGACCCTTGGGACATGAACACTGAAGCTTTCTTT. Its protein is CSARDPWDMNTEAFF.